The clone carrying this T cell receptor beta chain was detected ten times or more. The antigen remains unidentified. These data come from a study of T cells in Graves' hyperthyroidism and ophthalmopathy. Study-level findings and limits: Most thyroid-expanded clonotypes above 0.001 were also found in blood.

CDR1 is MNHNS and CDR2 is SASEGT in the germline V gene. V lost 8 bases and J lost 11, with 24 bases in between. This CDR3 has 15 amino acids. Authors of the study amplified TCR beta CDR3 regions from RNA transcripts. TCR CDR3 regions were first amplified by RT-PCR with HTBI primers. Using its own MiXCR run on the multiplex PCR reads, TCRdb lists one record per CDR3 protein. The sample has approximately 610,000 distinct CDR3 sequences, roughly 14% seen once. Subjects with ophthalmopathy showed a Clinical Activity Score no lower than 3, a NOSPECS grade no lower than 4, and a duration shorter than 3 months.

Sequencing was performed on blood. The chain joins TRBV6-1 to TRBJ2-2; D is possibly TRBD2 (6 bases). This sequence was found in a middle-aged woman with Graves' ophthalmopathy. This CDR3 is CASVREPVGTPELFF. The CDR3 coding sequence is TGTGCCAGCGTCCGGGAACCAGTGGGGACTCCTGAGCTGTTTTTT.